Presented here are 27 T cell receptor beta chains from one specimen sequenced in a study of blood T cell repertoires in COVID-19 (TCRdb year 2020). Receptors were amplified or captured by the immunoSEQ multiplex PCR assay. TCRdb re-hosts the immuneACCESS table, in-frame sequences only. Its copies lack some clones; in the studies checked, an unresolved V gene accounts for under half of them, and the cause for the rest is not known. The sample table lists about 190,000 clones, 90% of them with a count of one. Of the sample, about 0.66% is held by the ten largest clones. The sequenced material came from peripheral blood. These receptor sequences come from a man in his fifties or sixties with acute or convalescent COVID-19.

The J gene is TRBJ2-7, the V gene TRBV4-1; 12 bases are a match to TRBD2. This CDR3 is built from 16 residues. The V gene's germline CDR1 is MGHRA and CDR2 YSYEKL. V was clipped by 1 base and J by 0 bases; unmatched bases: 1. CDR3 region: CASSQGLAGVSYEQYF. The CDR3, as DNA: TGCGCCAGCAGCCAAGGACTAGCGGGAGTCTCCTACGAGCAGTACTTC.

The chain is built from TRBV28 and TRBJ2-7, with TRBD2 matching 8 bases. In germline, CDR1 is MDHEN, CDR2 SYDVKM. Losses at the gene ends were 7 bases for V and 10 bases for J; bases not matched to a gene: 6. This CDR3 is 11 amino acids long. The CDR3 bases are TGTGCCAGCATCGGGGGGGGCCACCAGTACTTC. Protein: CASIGGGHQYF.

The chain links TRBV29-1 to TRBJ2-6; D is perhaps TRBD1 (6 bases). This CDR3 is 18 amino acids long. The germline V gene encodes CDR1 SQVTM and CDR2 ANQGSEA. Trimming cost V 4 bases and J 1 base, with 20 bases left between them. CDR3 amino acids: CSVVFPGHLPSGANVLTF. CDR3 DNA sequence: TGCAGCGTTGTTTTTCCGGGACACCTTCCTTCTGGGGCCAACGTCCTGACTTTC.

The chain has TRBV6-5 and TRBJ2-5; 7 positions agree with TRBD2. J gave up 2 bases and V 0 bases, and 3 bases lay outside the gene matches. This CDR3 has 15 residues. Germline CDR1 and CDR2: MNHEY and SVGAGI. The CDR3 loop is CASSYSSGGQETQYF. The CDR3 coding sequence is TGTGCCAGCAGTTACTCGTCCGGGGGGCAAGAGACCCAGTACTTC.

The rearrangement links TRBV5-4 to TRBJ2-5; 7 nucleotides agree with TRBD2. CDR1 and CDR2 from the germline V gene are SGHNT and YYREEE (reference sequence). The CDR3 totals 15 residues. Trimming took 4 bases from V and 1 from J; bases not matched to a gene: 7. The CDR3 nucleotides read TGTGCCAGCAGCATCAAGCGGGGATCCCAAGAGACCCAGTACTTC. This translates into CASSIKRGSQETQYF.

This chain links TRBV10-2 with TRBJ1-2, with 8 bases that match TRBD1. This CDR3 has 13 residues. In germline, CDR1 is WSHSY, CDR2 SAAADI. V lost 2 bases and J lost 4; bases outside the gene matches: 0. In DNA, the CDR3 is TGCGCCAGCAGTGAGACAGGGGGCTATGGCTACACCTTC. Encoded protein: CASSETGGYGYTF.

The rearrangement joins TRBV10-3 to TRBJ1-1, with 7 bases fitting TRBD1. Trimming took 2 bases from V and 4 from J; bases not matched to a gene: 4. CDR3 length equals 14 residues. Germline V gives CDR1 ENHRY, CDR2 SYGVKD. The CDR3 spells CAISEAAGGTEAFF. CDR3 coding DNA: TGTGCCATCAGTGAGGCCGCAGGGGGCACTGAAGCTTTCTTT.

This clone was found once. The CDR3 sequence is CASSHGTGAYEQYF. The CDR3 nucleotides are TGTGCCAGCAGCCATGGGACAGGGGCCTACGAGCAGTACTTC. This chain joins TRBV27 and TRBJ2-7; 10 bases line up with TRBD1. The CDR3 length is 14 residues. Germline V gene sequence: CDR1 MNHEY, CDR2 SMNVEV (reference sequence). V gave up 6 bases and J gave up 2 bases; unmatched junction bases: 4.

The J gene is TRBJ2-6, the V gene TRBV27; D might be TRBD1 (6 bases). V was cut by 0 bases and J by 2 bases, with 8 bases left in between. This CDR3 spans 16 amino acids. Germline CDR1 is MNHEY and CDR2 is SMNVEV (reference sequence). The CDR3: CASSLSWGPGANVLTF. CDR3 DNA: TGTGCCAGCAGTTTATCGTGGGGGCCTGGGGCCAACGTCCTGACTTTC. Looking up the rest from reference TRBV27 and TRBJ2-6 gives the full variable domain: EAQVTQNPRYLITVTGKKLTVTCSQNMNHEYMSWYRQDPGLGLRQIYYSMNVEVTDKGDVPEGYKVSRKEKRNFPLILESPSPNQTSLYFCASSLSWGPGANVLTFGAGSRLTVL.

The CDR3 is CASSPYPGQGDYEQYF. In DNA form, the CDR3 reads TGTGCCAGCAGCCCTTACCCGGGACAGGGGGACTACGAGCAGTACTTC. The chain is built from TRBV13 and TRBJ2-7; TRBD1 matches 11 bases. After removal of 5 bases from V and 3 bases from J, the junction contained 9 bases not matched to a gene. From germline, CDR1 is PRHDT and CDR2 FYEKMQ (reference sequence). The CDR3 is 16 amino acids. The full variable domain, in which reference TRBV13 and TRBJ2-7 provide the parts outside the CDR3, is AAGVIQSPRHLIKEKRETATLKCYPIPRHDTVYWYQQGPGQDPQFLISFYEKMQSDKGSIPDRFSAQQFSDYHSELNMSSLELGDSALYFCASSPYPGQGDYEQYFGPGTRLTVT.

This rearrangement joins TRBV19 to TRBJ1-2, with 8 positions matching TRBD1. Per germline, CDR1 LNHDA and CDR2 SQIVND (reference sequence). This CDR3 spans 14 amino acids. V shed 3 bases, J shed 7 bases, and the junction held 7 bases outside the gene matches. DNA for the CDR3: TGTGCCAGTAGTATCGCAGGGGGCCGTCCTGGCTACACCTTC. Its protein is CASSIAGGRPGYTF. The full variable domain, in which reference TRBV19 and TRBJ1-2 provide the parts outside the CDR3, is DGGITQSPKYLFRKEGQNVTLSCEQNLNHDAMYWYRQDPGQGLRLIYYSQIVNDFQKGDIAEGYSVSREKKESFPLTVTSAQKNPTAFYLCASSIAGGRPGYTFGSGTRLTVV.

CDR3 protein: CASSLRSGELFF. As DNA, the CDR3 is TGCGCCAGCAGCTTGCGGTCCGGGGAGCTGTTTTTT. The J gene is TRBJ2-2, the V gene TRBV5-1; D is uncertain. From germline, CDR1 is SGHRS and CDR2 YFSETQ. V gave up 1 base and J gave up 6 bases, with 4 bases separating them. This CDR3 spans 12 amino acids.

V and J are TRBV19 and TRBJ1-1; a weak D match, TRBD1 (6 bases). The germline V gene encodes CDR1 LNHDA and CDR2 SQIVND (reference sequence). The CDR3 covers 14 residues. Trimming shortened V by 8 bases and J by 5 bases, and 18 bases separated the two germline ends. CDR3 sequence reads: CASAHRVVLTEAFF. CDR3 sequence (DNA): TGTGCCAGTGCCCACAGGGTAGTATTGACTGAAGCTTTCTTT. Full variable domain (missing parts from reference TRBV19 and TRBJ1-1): DGGITQSPKYLFRKEGQNVTLSCEQNLNHDAMYWYRQDPGQGLRLIYYSQIVNDFQKGDIAEGYSVSREKKESFPLTVTSAQKNPTAFYLCASAHRVVLTEAFFGQGTRLTVV.

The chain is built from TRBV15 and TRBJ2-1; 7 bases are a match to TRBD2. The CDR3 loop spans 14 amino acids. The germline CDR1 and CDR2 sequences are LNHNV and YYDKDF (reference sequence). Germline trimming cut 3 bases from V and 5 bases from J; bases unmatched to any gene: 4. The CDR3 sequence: CATSSGDYHNEQFF. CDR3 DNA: TGTGCCACCAGCAGTGGGGACTACCACAATGAGCAGTTCTTC.

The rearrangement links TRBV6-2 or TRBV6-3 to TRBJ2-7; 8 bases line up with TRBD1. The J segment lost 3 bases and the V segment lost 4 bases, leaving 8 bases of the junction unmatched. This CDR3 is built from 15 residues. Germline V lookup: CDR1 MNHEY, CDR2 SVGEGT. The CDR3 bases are TGTGCCAGCAGTTTGGCAGGGGGCGAATTCTACGAGCAGTACGTC. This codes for CASSLAGGEFYEQYV.

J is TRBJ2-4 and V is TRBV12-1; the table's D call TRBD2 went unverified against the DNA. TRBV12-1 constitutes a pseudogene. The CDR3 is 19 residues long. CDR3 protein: CASTTPRTSGPEVGNIQYF. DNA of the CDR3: TGTGCCAGCACCACGCCTCGGACTAGCGGACCCGAGGTGGGAAACATTCAGTACTTC.

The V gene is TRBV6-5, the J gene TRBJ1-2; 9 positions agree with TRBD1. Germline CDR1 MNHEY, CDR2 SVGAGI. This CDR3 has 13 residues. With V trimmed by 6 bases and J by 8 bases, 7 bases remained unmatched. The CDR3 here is CASRIRDRDGYTF. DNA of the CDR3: TGTGCCAGCAGAATCCGGGACAGGGACGGCTACACCTTC.

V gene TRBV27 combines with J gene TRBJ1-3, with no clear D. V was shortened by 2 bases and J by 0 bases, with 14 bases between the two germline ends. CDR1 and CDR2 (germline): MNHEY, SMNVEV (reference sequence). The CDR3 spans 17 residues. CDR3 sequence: CASSLEVPGASGNTIYF. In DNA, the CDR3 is TGTGCCAGCAGTTTAGAAGTTCCGGGAGCCTCTGGAAACACCATATATTTT.

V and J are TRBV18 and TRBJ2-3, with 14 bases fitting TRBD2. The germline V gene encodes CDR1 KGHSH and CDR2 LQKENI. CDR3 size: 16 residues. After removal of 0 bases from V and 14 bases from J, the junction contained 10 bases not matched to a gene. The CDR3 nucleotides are TGTGCCAGCTCACCACCGGGACTAGCGGGGGACCCACCGGGGTATTTT. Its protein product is CASSPPGLAGDPPGYF.

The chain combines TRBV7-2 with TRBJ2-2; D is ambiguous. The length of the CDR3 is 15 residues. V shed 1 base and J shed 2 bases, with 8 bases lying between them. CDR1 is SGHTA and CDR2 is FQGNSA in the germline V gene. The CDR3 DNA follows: TGTGCCAGCAGCTTAGGGCAGGCCAACACCGGGGAGCTGTTTTTT. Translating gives CASSLGQANTGELFF. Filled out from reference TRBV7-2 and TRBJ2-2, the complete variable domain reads GAGVSQSPSNKVTEKGKDVELRCDPISGHTALYWYRQSLGQGLEFLIYFQGNSAPDKSGLPSDRFSAERTGGSVSTLTIQRTQQEDSAVYLCASSLGQANTGELFFGEGSRLTVL.

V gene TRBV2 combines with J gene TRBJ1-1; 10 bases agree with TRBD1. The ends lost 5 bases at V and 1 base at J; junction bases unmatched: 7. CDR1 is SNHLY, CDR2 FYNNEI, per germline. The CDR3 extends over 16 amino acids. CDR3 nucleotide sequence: TGTGCCAGCAGTCCTCCGGGACAGGGGCGGAACACTGAAGCTTTCTTT. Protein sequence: CASSPPGQGRNTEAFF.

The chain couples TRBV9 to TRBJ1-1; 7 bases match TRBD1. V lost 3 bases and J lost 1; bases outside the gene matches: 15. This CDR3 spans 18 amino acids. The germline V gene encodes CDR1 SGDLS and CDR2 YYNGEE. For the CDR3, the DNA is TGTGCCAGCAGCGAGGGGGCCGGGTCGAGTTCCCGGAACACTGAAGCTTTCTTT. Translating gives CASSEGAGSSSRNTEAFF.

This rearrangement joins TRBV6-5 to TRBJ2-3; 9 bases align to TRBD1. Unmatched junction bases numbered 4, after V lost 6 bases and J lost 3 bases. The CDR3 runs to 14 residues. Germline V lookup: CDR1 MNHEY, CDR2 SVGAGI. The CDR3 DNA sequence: TGTGCCAGCAGCCCCGGGACAGGGACAGATACGCAGTATTTT. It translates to CASSPGTGTDTQYF.

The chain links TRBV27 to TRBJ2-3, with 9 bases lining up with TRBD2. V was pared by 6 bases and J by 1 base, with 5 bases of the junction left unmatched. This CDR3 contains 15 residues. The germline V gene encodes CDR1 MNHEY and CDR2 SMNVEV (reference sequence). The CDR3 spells CASRAGGIGTDTQYF. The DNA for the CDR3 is TGTGCCAGCAGGGCGGGGGGGATTGGCACAGATACGCAGTATTTT.

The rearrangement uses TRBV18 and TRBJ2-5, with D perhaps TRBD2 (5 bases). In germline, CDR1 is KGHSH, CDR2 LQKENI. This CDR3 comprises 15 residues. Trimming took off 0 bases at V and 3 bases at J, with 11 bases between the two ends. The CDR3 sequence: CASSPPARGKETQYF. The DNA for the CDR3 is TGTGCCAGCTCACCACCGGCACGGGGAAAAGAGACCCAGTACTTC. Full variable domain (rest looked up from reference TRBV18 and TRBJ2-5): NAGVMQNPRHLVRRRGQEARLRCSPMKGHSHVYWYRQLPEEGLKFMVYLQKENIIDESGMPKERFSAEFPKEGPSILRIQQVVRGDSAAYFCASSPPARGKETQYFGPGTRLLVL.

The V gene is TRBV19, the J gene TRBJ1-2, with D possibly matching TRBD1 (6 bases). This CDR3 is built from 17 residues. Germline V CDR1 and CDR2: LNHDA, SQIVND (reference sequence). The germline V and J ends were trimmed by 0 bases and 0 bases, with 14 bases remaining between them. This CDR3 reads CASSIDPDRLANYGYTF. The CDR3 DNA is TGTGCCAGTAGTATAGACCCTGACAGGCTAGCTAACTATGGCTACACCTTC.

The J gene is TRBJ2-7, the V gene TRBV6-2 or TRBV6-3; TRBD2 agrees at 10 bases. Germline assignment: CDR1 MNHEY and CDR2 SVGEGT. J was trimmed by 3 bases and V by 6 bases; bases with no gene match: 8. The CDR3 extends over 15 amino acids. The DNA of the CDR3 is TGTGCCAGCAGCAGCGGGACTAGCGACTACTACGAGCAGTACTTC. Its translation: CASSSGTSDYYEQYF.